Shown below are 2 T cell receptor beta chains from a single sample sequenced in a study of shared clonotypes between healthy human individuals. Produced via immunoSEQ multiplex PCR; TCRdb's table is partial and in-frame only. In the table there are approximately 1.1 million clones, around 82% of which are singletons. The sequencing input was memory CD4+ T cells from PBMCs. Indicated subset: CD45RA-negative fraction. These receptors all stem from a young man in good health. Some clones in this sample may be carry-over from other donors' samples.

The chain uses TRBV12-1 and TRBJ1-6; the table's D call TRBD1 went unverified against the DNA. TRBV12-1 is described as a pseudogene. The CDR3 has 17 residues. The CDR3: CASSPYYRGQPNSPLHF. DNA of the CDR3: TGTGCCAGCAGTCCCTACTACAGGGGGCAACCTAATTCACCCCTCCACTTT.

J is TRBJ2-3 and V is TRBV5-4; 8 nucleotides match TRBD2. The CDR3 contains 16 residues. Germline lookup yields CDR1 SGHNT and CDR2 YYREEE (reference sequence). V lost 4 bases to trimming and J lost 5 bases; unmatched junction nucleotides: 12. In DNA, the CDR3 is TGTGCCAGCAGCCGCCAAGCGGGAGCGGGGGAAGATACGCAGTATTTT. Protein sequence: CASSRQAGAGEDTQYF.